The present entry profiles one T cell receptor (beta chain) with its context. In the source study's methods: Amplifying reference gene primers gave estimates of nucleated cell counts. Clones were read by immunoSEQ multiplex PCR, and TCRdb kept only the in-frame ones, dropping some. V and J calls and clone size are given by that table; D and trimming were obtained from the DNA. The sample lists some 80,000 clones, roughly nine tenths occurring once. These data are taken from a study of blood T cell repertoires in COVID-19. Study background: Sites in the United States, Italy and Spain provided acute and convalescent COVID-19 samples. The analysed material was cDNA or gDNA that came from T cells, B-cell-depleted T cells, or PBMCs.

Per germline, CDR1 KGHSH and CDR2 LQKENI. With V trimmed by 8 bases and J by 6 bases, 2 bases remained unmatched. The CDR3 totals 12 residues. Material for sequencing was peripheral blood. V usage is TRBV18 and J usage is TRBJ2-2; TRBD1 matches at 8 bases. The clonotype originates from a woman of 80 years or more with active or convalescent COVID-19. The CDR3 nucleotides read TGTGCCAGCGCGGACAGGGCCGGGGAGCTGTTTTTT. It translates to CASADRAGELFF.